The 24 T cell receptor beta chains reported below all come from one sample, sequenced in a study of cytomegalovirus exposure and HLA in healthy donors. PCR employed 60 Vbeta and 13 Jbeta primers. The data were produced by immunoSEQ multiplex PCR, yet TCRdb's version contains in-frame clones alone and is incomplete. The table lists around 150,000 clones, 65% to 85% of them singletons. Sequencing was done on a sample of PBMCs. These receptors were collected from a woman in her 30s in good health and CMV-seropositive.

This clone was counted a few times. The rearrangement joins TRBV29-1 to TRBJ2-7; 10 nucleotides agree with TRBD2. The ends lost 0 bases at V and 2 bases at J; junction bases unmatched: 4. This CDR3 is built from 15 residues. Looked up from germline, CDR1 is SQVTM and CDR2 is ANQGSEA. The CDR3 region is CSVEDSGGSPYEQYF. The CDR3 nucleotides are TGCAGCGTTGAAGATAGCGGGGGGTCCCCCTACGAGCAGTACTTC.

This clone was seen more than once but under ten times. The chain joins TRBV6-4 to TRBJ2-1, with a weak D call TRBD2 (7 bases). The V end was cut by 6 bases, the J end by 7 bases, with 16 bases between. The CDR3 extends over 14 amino acids. Germline CDR1 MRHNA, CDR2 SNTAGT. As DNA, the CDR3 is TGTGCCAGCAGCCTCTGGGAGGGGGGAAATGAGCAGTTCTTC. Amino acid sequence: CASSLWEGGNEQFF.

The chain uses TRBV5-6 and TRBJ2-7, with 7 bases matching TRBD1. The CDR3 runs to 14 residues. CDR1 is SGHDT, CDR2 YYEEEE, per germline. The V and J ends lost 5 bases and 1 base, in that order; junction bases with no gene match: 6. DNA for the CDR3: TGTGCCAGCAGGGGGGACAGTCCGTCCTACGAGCAGTACTTC. Translated, it gives CASRGDSPSYEQYF.

The genes are TRBV7-2 and TRBJ1-4; 7 bases are shared with TRBD1. The CDR3 contains 15 residues. Per the germline V gene, CDR1 is SGHTA and CDR2 is FQGNSA. Trimming took 5 bases from V and 8 from J; bases not matched to a gene: 11. In nucleotides, the CDR3 is TGTGCCAGCAGCACCCCGACAGGGAAAAAAGAAAAACTGTTTTTT. Translation: CASSTPTGKKEKLFF.

The CDR3 spells CASTGTSIRTGEQYF. CDR3 bases: TGTGCCAGCACGGGAACATCGATCCGTACGGGAGAGCAGTACTTC. V gene TRBV7-2 combines with J gene TRBJ2-7; perhaps TRBD2 as D (5 bases). This CDR3 region has 15 residues. Germline V gene data show CDR1 as SGHTA and CDR2 as FQGNSA. The germline V and J ends were trimmed by 7 bases and 7 bases, with 23 bases remaining between them.

For the CDR3, the DNA is TGTGCCAGCAGCCAAGGGGAGGTCAGGAGCGAAAAACTGTTTTTT. Protein product: CASSQGEVRSEKLFF. The chain links TRBV4-2 to TRBJ1-4; unclear D gene. This CDR3 contains 15 residues. Trimming stripped 1 base from V and 8 bases from J, with 14 bases between. Germline CDR1 LGHNA, CDR2 YNFKEQ.

This chain joins TRBV5-1 and TRBJ2-3; 7 bases match TRBD1. CDR1 SGHRS and CDR2 YFSETQ come from the germline V gene. V was clipped by 2 bases and J by 4 bases; unmatched bases: 7. This CDR3 is built from 15 residues. The CDR3, as DNA: TGCGCCAGCAGCTTTAGACAGGGTCCTGCAGATACGCAGTATTTT. Residues: CASSFRQGPADTQYF. The full variable domain, its missing parts supplied by reference TRBV5-1 and TRBJ2-3, is KAGVTQTPRYLIKTRGQQVTLSCSPISGHRSVSWYQQTPGQGLQFLFEYFSETQRNKGNFPGRFSGRQFSNSRSEMNVSTLELGDSALYLCASSFRQGPADTQYFGPGTRLTVL.

V is TRBV6-4 and J is TRBJ2-3; weak D call: TRBD2 (5 bases). Deletions cut 4 bases from V and 2 bases from J, with 13 bases between. CDR3 length: 15 residues. The germline CDR1 and CDR2 sequences are MRHNA and SNTAGT. The CDR3 sequence: CASSGRGLHTDTQYF. CDR3 in DNA: TGTGCCAGCAGTGGCCGAGGGCTTCACACAGATACGCAGTATTTT.

This chain uses TRBV21-1 with TRBJ2-1; the tabulated D call, TRBD2, remains unverified against the DNA. TRBV21-1 is deemed a pseudogene. The CDR3 loop spans 13 amino acids. CDR3 sequence reads: CASSSVSYNEQFF. CDR3 sequence (DNA): TGTGCCAGCAGCTCCGTATCCTACAATGAGCAGTTCTTC.

This sequence joins TRBV20-1 and TRBJ2-7; tentative D call: TRBD2 (6 bases). V dropped 5 bases and J dropped 7 bases, with 12 bases sitting between them. This CDR3 region has 11 residues. Germline values: CDR1 DFQATT, CDR2 SNEGSKA (reference sequence). CDR3 DNA: TGCAGTGCTGGGCGGCGGGGAGAGCAGTACTTC. As protein: CSAGRRGEQYF.

V and J are TRBV19 and TRBJ1-2, with 8 positions matching TRBD1. CDR1 and CDR2 (germline): LNHDA, SQIVND (reference sequence). V was clipped by 7 bases and J by 2 bases; unmatched bases: 3. The CDR3 length is 13 residues. The CDR3 DNA follows: TGTGCCAGTAATGGACAGGGAAACTATGGCTACACCTTC. Amino acid sequence: CASNGQGNYGYTF. The full variable domain, with the rest looked up from reference TRBV19 and TRBJ1-2, is DGGITQSPKYLFRKEGQNVTLSCEQNLNHDAMYWYRQDPGQGLRLIYYSQIVNDFQKGDIAEGYSVSREKKESFPLTVTSAQKNPTAFYLCASNGQGNYGYTFGSGTRLTVV.

The V gene is TRBV16, the J gene TRBJ1-2; the match to TRBD1 covers 10 bases. Trimming removed 2 bases from V and 3 bases from J; junction bases left unmatched: 12. This CDR3 has 18 residues. Germline V gene sequence: CDR1 KGHSY, CDR2 FQNENV. The CDR3 region is CASSQRLPRQGADYGYTF. CDR3 coding DNA: TGTGCCAGCAGCCAAAGGTTGCCAAGACAGGGGGCTGACTATGGCTACACCTTC.

This clone was counted between two and nine times. The gene calls are TRBV2 and TRBJ2-1; D is perhaps TRBD2 (7 bases). Germline V gene sequence: CDR1 SNHLY, CDR2 FYNNEI. The CDR3 runs to 16 residues. Trimming removed 5 bases from V and 5 bases from J, with 19 bases in between. The CDR3 DNA reads as TGTGCCAGCAGTCATCCTCGGGGGGCCCTGAACAATGAGCAGTTCTTC. Translating gives CASSHPRGALNNEQFF. The full variable domain, rest sourced from reference TRBV2 and TRBJ2-1, is EPEVTQTPSHQVTQMGQEVILRCVPISNHLYFYWYRQILGQKVEFLVSFYNNEISEKSEIFDDQFSVERPDGSNFTLKIRSTKLEDSAMYFCASSHPRGALNNEQFFGPGTRLTVL.

CDR3 in DNA: TGTGCCAGCAGCCCGCAGGTAATACGGGATACGCAGTATTTT. Protein product: CASSPQVIRDTQYF. The gene calls are TRBV9 and TRBJ2-3; D call uncertain. V gave up 4 bases and J gave up 6 bases, with 15 bases separating them. Per germline, CDR1 SGDLS and CDR2 YYNGEE. There are 14 residues in the CDR3. The full variable domain, with the rest looked up from reference TRBV9 and TRBJ2-3, is DSGVTQTPKHLITATGQRVTLRCSPRSGDLSVYWYQQSLDQGLQFLIQYYNGEERAKGNILERFSAQQFPDLHSELNLSSLELGDSALYFCASSPQVIRDTQYFGPGTRLTVL.

This clone was seen once. The chain couples TRBV7-2 to TRBJ2-2; TRBD2 might be the D (6 bases). V was shortened by 2 bases and J by 4 bases, with 17 bases between the two germline ends. Germline CDR1 reads SGHTA; CDR2 reads FQGNSA. The CDR3 loop spans 17 amino acids. The DNA for the CDR3 is TGTGCCAGCAGCTTATGGGGGGTGGGTGACGCCACCGGGGAGCTGTTTTTT. Amino acid sequence: CASSLWGVGDATGELFF.

J is TRBJ2-1 and V is TRBV10-2; TRBD1 matches 9 bases. J lost 11 bases, V lost 5 bases, and 4 bases had no gene match. Germline CDR1 WSHSY, CDR2 SAAADI. The length of the CDR3 is 12 residues. CDR3 in DNA: TGCGCCAGCAGTACTACAGGGGGCAAGCAGTTCTTC. This encodes CASSTTGGKQFF.

The V and J genes are TRBV20-1 and TRBJ2-5; D gene ambiguous. Germline CDR1 reads DFQATT; CDR2 reads SNEGSKA (reference sequence). The CDR3 contains 10 residues. The V end was cut by 5 bases, the J end by 4 bases, with 5 bases between. Here the CDR3 reads CSAARETQYF. CDR3 in DNA: TGCAGTGCTGCCAGAGAGACCCAGTACTTC.

The rearrangement links TRBV6-4 to TRBJ2-3, with 7 bases matching TRBD1. V was clipped by 8 bases and J by 1 base; unmatched bases: 9. Germline lookup yields CDR1 MRHNA and CDR2 SNTAGT. CDR3 size: 15 residues. CDR3 region: CASSSSGTGTDTQYF. Written as DNA, the CDR3 is TGTGCCAGCTCATCCTCCGGGACAGGCACAGATACGCAGTATTTT.

V usage is TRBV19 and J usage is TRBJ1-5, with no clear D. This CDR3 is 12 amino acids long. Trimming shortened V by 7 bases and J by 4 bases, and 8 bases separated the two germline ends. The V gene's germline CDR1 is LNHDA and CDR2 SQIVND (reference sequence). In nucleotides, the CDR3 is TGTGCCAGTACCCCTAGTAATCAGCCCCAGCATTTT. Its protein is CASTPSNQPQHF.

The gene calls are TRBV29-1 and TRBJ2-3; unclear D gene. The CDR3 runs to 13 residues. Trimming cost V 3 bases and J 6 bases, with 13 bases left between them. Germline CDR1 is SQVTM and CDR2 is ANQGSEA. CDR3 region: CSVDPSSGDTQYF. Here the CDR3 DNA reads TGCAGCGTTGATCCATCCTCGGGTGATACGCAGTATTTT.

The chain has TRBV25-1 and TRBJ2-7; a possible D gene is TRBD2 (5 bases). CDR1 and CDR2 from the germline V gene are MGHDK and SYGVNS. CDR3 length: 15 amino acids. V shed 3 bases and J shed 5 bases, with 17 bases lying between them. CDR3 sequence: CASSDVGRGRHEQYF. In nucleotides, the CDR3 is TGTGCCAGCAGTGACGTGGGCCGGGGTCGCCACGAGCAGTACTTC.

The V call is TRBV6-5, the J call TRBJ1-4; no clear D. Germline loops: CDR1 MNHEY, CDR2 SVGAGI. V was clipped by 10 bases and J by 0 bases, with 9 bases between them. The CDR3 totals 13 residues. CDR3 protein: CATRVPTNEKLFF. DNA for the CDR3: TGTGCCACCCGGGTACCAACTAATGAAAAACTGTTTTTT.

V and J are TRBV7-2 and TRBJ2-5; D is ambiguous. Trimming left V 5 bases short and J 5 bases short, with 9 bases between. The V gene's germline CDR1 is SGHTA and CDR2 FQGNSA. The CDR3 covers 12 residues. CDR3: CASSPVSETQYF. For the CDR3, the DNA is TGTGCCAGCAGCCCGGTGTCGGAGACCCAGTACTTC.

This chain links TRBV5-1 with TRBJ2-7, with D maybe TRBD1 (7 bases). Looked up from germline, CDR1 is SGHRS and CDR2 is YFSETQ. V was pared by 4 bases and J by 7 bases, with 24 bases between. The CDR3 totals 16 residues. The CDR3 coding sequence is TGCGCCAGCAGCCTGAACCCTAGACAGGGAGGAGGAGAGCAGTACTTC. Protein sequence: CASSLNPRQGGGEQYF.